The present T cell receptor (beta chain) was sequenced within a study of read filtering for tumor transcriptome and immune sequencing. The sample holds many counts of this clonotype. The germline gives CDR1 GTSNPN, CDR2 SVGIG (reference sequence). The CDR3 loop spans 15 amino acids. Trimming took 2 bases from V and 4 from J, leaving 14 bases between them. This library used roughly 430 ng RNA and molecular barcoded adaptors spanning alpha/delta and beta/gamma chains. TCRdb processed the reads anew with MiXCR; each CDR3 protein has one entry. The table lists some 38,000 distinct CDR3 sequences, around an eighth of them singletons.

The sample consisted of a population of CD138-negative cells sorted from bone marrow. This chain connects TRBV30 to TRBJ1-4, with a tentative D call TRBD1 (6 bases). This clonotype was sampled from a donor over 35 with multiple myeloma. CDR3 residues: CAWSSGPGVNEKLFF. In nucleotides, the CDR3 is TGTGCCTGGAGTTCGGGTCCAGGGGTTAATGAAAAACTGTTTTTT.